The present T cell receptor (beta chain) was sequenced within a study of blood T cell repertoires in COVID-19 (dated by TCRdb to the early 2020s). In terms of the full investigation: The collaborator samples originated in the United States, Italy and Spain and spanned the acute and convalescent phases of COVID-19. Deeply sampled blood TCRbeta repertoires from subjects exposed to, actively infected with, or recovered from COVID-19 were included in the dataset. Samples were obtained from the ongoing ImmuneRACE study (first 160 participants) and from 1,254 subjects provided by 6 global collaborators. HLA class I and class II types, where available, came from metadata supplied by the sample provider rather than from assay-based typing. A de-identified subject ID, COVID-19 status, age in years and sex were almost always included in the sample metadata. A freely available public database, intended as a resource for researchers studying the immune response to SARS-CoV-2, is where the repertoires were released. The prospective study material was composed of cDNA or gDNA derived from T cells, B-cell-depleted T cells, or PBMCs. General conclusions and limits of the study: Clinical and demographic metadata were provided uncurated, with the amount varying by source and participant.

TCRbeta CDR3 regions were amplified from genomic DNA using the immunoSEQ Assay, a bias-controlled multiplex PCR. As for the original processing: Nucleated cell counts per sample were estimated from amplification of reference gene primers within the assay. To quantify the absolute abundance of each unique TCRbeta CDR3 rearrangement, sequence reads were collapsed and filtered. For each sample, productive Simpson clonality was calculated as the square root of Simpson's diversity index over productive rearrangements. TCRdb obtained this table from immuneACCESS and retained in-frame rearrangements with V and J assigned. These tables miss some clones; where compared with another copy, unresolved V genes account for less than half of the shortfall, and the remainder is unexplained. From that table come the V and J calls and clone size; the DNA was used to work out D and trimming. Present in this sample are roughly 170,000 clones, 74% of which were seen just once. The ten most abundant clones make up about 3% of the sample.

V and J lose 1 base and 1 base, and a span of 10 bases separates them. The CDR3, from cysteine to phenylalanine, totals 15 residues. Only the CDR3 DNA stays, 45 bases, in frame from base 1. CDR1 SGHRS and CDR2 YFSETQ are derived from the germline V gene. Collaborating institutions collected whole blood in K2EDTA tubes following their own protocols. For TCRbeta analysis, collaborators shipped samples in one of three forms: frozen whole blood, isolated PBMCs, or DNA extracted from either of those sample types. As concerns this clone: It lacks a known antigen. No base-level quality is on record; no much larger clone is a single base apart.

The TCR was taken from an elderly woman with acute or convalescent COVID-19. The sequencing input was peripheral blood. This chain joins TRBV5-1 to TRBJ2-3; the D gene cannot be resolved reliably. The DNA sequence reads TGCGCCAGCAGCTTGATCGGAGAAGGCACAGATACGCAGTATTTT. This sequence encodes CASSLIGEGTDTQYF.